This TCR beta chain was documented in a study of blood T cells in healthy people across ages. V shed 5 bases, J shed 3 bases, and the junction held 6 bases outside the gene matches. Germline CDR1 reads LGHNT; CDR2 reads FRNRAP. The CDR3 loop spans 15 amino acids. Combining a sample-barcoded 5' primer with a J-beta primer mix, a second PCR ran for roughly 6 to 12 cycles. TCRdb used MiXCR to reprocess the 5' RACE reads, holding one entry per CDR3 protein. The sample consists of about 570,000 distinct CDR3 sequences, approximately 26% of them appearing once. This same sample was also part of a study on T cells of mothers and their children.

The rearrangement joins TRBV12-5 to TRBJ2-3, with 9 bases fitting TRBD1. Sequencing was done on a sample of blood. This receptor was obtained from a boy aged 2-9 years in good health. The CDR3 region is CASGPDRGRTDTQYF. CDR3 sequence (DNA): TGTGCTAGTGGTCCTGACAGGGGGAGGACAGATACGCAGTATTTT. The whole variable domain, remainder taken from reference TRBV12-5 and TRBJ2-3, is DARVTQTPRHKVTEMGQEVTMRCQPILGHNTVFWYRQTMMQGLELLAYFRNRAPLDDSGMPKDRFSAEMPDATLATLKIQPSEPRDSAVYFCASGPDRGRTDTQYFGPGTRLTVL.